This TCR beta chain originates from a study of blood T cell repertoires in COVID-19. Whole-study context: Material from acute and convalescent COVID-19 was sourced from the United States, Italy and Spain. The analysed material was cDNA or gDNA that came from T cells, B-cell-depleted T cells, or PBMCs.

V was shortened by 3 bases and J by 4 bases, with 18 bases between the two germline ends. The germline CDR1 and CDR2 sequences are LNHDA and SQIVND (reference sequence). This CDR3 has 16 residues. Here immunoSEQ multiplex PCR was the method, and the copy in TCRdb shows in-frame clones only, minus some. Of fewer than 250,000 clones in the sample, 86% are singletons; the top ten hold around 1.7%. The receptor was isolated from a woman aged 55-69 years who had recovered from COVID-19. The chain links TRBV19 to TRBJ1-2; D call uncertain. Sequenced: peripheral blood. The CDR3 loop reads CASSMPVEARRYGYTF. As DNA, the CDR3 is TGTGCCAGTAGTATGCCGGTGGAGGCTCGGCGCTATGGCTACACCTTC.